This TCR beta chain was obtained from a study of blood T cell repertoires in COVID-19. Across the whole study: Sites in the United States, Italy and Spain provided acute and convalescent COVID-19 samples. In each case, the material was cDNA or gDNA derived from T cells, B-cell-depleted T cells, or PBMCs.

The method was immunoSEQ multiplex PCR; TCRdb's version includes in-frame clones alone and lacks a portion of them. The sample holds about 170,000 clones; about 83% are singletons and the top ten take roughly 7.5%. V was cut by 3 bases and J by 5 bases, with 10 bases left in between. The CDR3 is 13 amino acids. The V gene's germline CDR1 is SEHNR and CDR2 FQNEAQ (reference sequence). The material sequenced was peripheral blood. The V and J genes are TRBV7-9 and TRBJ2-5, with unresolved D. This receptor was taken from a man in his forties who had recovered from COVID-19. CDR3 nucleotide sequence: TGTGCCAGCAGCTTGCCCGCGAAGGAGACCCAGTACTTC. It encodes CASSLPAKETQYF. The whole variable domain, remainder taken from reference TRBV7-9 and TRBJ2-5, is DTGVSQNPRHKITKRGQNVTFRCDPISEHNRLYWYRQTLGQGPEFLTYFQNEAQLEKSRLLSDRFSAERPKGSFSTLEIQRTEQGDSAMYLCASSLPAKETQYFGPGTRLLVL.